This T cell receptor beta chain derives from a study of T cells in localized non-small cell lung cancer. Points from the study as a whole: Uninvolved adjacent lung had higher T cell clonality than tumor and all other tissues.

This clone occurred a few times. No antigen is known for it. TCRdb's copy holds only in-frame clones and misses some; the assay was immunoSEQ multiplex PCR. The sample lists about 33,000 clones; 75% to 90% were seen once. This receptor was identified in a man aged 35-75 years with stage III lung adenocarcinoma. The material was peripheral blood mononuclear cells, obtained before any cancer treatment.

In DNA, the CDR3 is TGTGCTAGTGGTTTGGTGGGGGCCACTTACTATGGCTACACCTTC. Translated: CASGLVGATYYGYTF. This chain joins TRBV12-5 and TRBJ1-2, with D tentatively TRBD1 (6 bases). The V gene lost 0 bases and the J gene lost 3 bases, with 11 bases spanning the gap. Germline V gene data show CDR1 as LGHNT and CDR2 as FRNRAP. This CDR3 spans 15 amino acids.